Each of the 4 T cell receptor beta chains below was sequenced from the same sample in a study of PD-L1 blockade in urothelial cancer. Time point specified: peripheral blood 6 weeks after treatment start. Only in-frame clones appear in the TCRdb table, and some are missing; sequencing was by immunoSEQ multiplex PCR. The data show roughly 110,000 clones, with around 93% seen just once and about 4% held by the top ten. The specimen comprised PBMCs, sampled around atezolizumab (anti-PD-L1) treatment. These receptor sequences come from a man aged 55-75 years with urothelial cancer.

The V and J genes are TRBV4-1 and TRBJ2-5, with D tentatively TRBD2 (6 bases). The V end lost 6 bases, the J end lost 0 bases, and 8 bases lay between the germline ends. CDR3 length equals 13 residues. Per germline, CDR1 MGHRA and CDR2 YSYEKL. The chain's CDR3 is CASRGRNQETQYF. In nucleotides, the CDR3 is TGCGCCAGCAGGGGGAGGAACCAAGAGACCCAGTACTTC.

This clone has just a few counts. The chain links TRBV13 to TRBJ1-1; 7 nucleotides line up with TRBD1. Unmatched junction bases numbered 0, after V lost 1 base and J lost 7 bases. The CDR3 loop spans 12 amino acids. Germline values: CDR1 PRHDT, CDR2 FYEKMQ (reference sequence). CDR3 residues: CASSLDRGEAFF. The DNA for the CDR3 is TGTGCCAGCAGCTTAGACAGGGGTGAAGCTTTCTTT.

CDR3 sequence: CASSQDYSSSGGALNQETQYF. CDR3 sequence (DNA): TGCGCCAGCAGCCAAGACTACTCTTCTAGCGGGGGGGCTCTTAATCAGGAGACCCAGTACTTC. The chain couples TRBV4-3 to TRBJ2-5; 12 nucleotides align to TRBD2. The CDR3 totals 21 residues. Germline-derived CDR1 and CDR2 are LGHNA and YSLEER. V was clipped by 0 bases and J by 5 bases; unmatched bases: 19.

The gene calls are TRBV7-2 and TRBJ1-3, with unresolved D. Germline V gives CDR1 SGHTA, CDR2 FQGNSA. The CDR3 extends over 13 amino acids. The ends were cut back, 5 bases at V and 7 bases at J, with 12 bases in the middle. The CDR3 loop reads CASSLQAGNTIYF. CDR3 in DNA: TGTGCCAGCAGCCTCCAGGCGGGGAACACCATATATTTT. The complete variable domain, with remaining parts taken from reference TRBV7-2 and TRBJ1-3, reads GAGVSQSPSNKVTEKGKDVELRCDPISGHTALYWYRQSLGQGLEFLIYFQGNSAPDKSGLPSDRFSAERTGGSVSTLTIQRTQQEDSAVYLCASSLQAGNTIYFGEGSWLTVV.